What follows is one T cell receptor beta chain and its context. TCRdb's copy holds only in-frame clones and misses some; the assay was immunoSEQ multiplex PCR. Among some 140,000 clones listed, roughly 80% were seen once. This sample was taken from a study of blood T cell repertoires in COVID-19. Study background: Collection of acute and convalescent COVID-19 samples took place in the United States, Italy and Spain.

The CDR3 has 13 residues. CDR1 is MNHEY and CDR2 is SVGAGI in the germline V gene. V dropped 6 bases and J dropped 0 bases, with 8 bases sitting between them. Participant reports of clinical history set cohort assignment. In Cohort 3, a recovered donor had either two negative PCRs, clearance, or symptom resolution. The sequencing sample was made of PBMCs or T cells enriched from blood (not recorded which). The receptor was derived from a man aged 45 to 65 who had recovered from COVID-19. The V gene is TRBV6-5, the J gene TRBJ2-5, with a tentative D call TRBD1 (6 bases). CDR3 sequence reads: CASSRDNQETQYF. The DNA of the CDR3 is TGTGCCAGCAGCCGGGACAACCAAGAGACCCAGTACTTC.